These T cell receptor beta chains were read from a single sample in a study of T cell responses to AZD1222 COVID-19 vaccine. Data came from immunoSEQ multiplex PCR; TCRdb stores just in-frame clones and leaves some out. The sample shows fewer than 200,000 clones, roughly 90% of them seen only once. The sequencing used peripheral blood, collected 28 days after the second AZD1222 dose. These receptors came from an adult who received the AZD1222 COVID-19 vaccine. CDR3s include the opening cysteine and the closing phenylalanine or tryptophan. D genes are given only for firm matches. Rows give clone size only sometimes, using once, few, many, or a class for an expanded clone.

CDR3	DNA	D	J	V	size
CASSADRGLGGNTIYF	TGCGCCAGCAGCGCAGACAGGGGATTAGGCGGAAACACCATATATTTT	TRBD1	TRBJ1-3	TRBV4-3	.
CASSGDRGSYGYTF	TGTGCCAGCAGCGGGGACAGGGGATCTTATGGCTACACCTTC	TRBD1	TRBJ1-2	TRBV5-4	.
CASSLVRGNTIYF	TGTGCCAGCAGCTTGGTACGGGGGAACACCATATATTTT	.	TRBJ1-3	TRBV5-8	once
CASRRRARGEPQHF	TGTGCCAGCAGGCGAAGAGCCCGGGGGGAGCCCCAGCATTTT	.	TRBJ1-5	TRBV7-8	.
CASSWTGVYEQYF	TGTGCCAGCTCCTGGACAGGGGTCTACGAGCAGTACTTC	TRBD1	TRBJ2-7	TRBV7-2	.
CASSLEGLSGNTIYF	TGTGCCAGCAGCTTAGAGGGTCTCTCTGGAAACACCATATATTTT	.	TRBJ1-3	TRBV7-9	once
CASRVPAGHEQYF	TGTGCCAGCAGGGTACCGGCAGGCCACGAGCAGTACTTC	.	TRBJ2-7	TRBV11-2	.
CASSGSTVRQPQHF	TGCGCCAGCAGTGGATCAACTGTCAGGCAGCCCCAGCATTTT	.	TRBJ1-5	TRBV10-2	.
CASSQSRSSYNEQFF	TGTGCCAGCTCACAATCGAGGAGCTCCTACAATGAGCAGTTCTTC	.	TRBJ2-1	TRBV18	.
CASSGSVGPTTTGLYGYTF	TGTGCCAGCAGCGGTTCCGTGGGTCCAACTACCACAGGGCTCTATGGCTACACCTTC	.	TRBJ1-2	TRBV2	.
CASSERQGFRKLFF	TGTGCCAGCAGTGAGAGACAGGGGTTTCGGAAACTGTTTTTT	TRBD1	TRBJ1-4	TRBV5-6	.
CATSEGQNYGYTF	TGTGCCACCAGTGAGGGACAGAACTATGGCTACACCTTC	TRBD1	TRBJ1-2	TRBV24-1	.
CASSHLRTGEGFGNTIYF	TGCGCCAGCAGCCACCTTAGGACAGGGGAAGGTTTTGGAAACACCATATATTTT	TRBD1	TRBJ1-3	TRBV4-1	.
CAWKWGQGNTIYF	TGTGCCTGGAAGTGGGGACAGGGAAACACCATATATTTT	TRBD1	TRBJ1-3	TRBV30	.
CASSYTGAVPTAQHF	TGTGCCAGCAGCTATACGGGGGCGGTCCCCACGGCCCAGCATTTT	.	TRBJ1-5	TRBV5-4	.
CSGHSGNTIYF	TGCAGCGGACACTCTGGAAACACCATATATTTT	.	TRBJ1-3	TRBV29-1	.
CASSYASGGQYF	TGTGCCAGCAGTTACGCGTCGGGTGGCCAGTACTTC	.	TRBJ2-5	TRBV6-5	once
CASTLRGDSSLYYGYTF	TGTGCCAGCACCCTTAGAGGGGACAGCTCCTTATACTATGGCTACACCTTC	TRBD1	TRBJ1-2	TRBV27	.
CASLPGGNRGTEAFF	TGTGCCAGCCTGCCGGGGGGGAATAGAGGCACTGAAGCTTTCTTT	.	TRBJ1-1	TRBV18	once
CASSVTLSGDTQYF	TGTGCCAGCAGCGTCACCCTGAGTGGCGATACGCAGTATTTT	.	TRBJ2-3	TRBV9	.
CASSSWSGFGNTIYF	TGTGCCAGCAGCTCCTGGTCGGGGTTTGGAAACACCATATATTTT	.	TRBJ1-3	TRBV7-8	.
CASSQDKAPEYF	TGTGCCAGCAGCCAAGATAAGGCCCCTGAGTACTTC	.	TRBJ2-7	TRBV3-1/TRBV3-2	.
CASSDSPNQPQHF	TGTGCCAGCAGTGACTCGCCCAATCAGCCCCAGCATTTT	.	TRBJ1-5	TRBV6-4	few
CAIKAERGGSEQFF	TGTGCCATCAAGGCGGAGCGGGGGGGCAGTGAGCAGTTCTTC	TRBD2	TRBJ2-1	TRBV10-3	.
CASSEEGGTPTNEKLFF	TGTGCCAGCAGTGAAGAAGGAGGGACACCAACTAATGAAAAACTGTTTTTT	.	TRBJ1-4	TRBV6-1	.
CASSTASSSQYF	TGTGCCAGCAGTACAGCAAGTTCGTCGCAGTACTTC	.	TRBJ2-7	TRBV6-5	.
CASSGIGDDLVYGYTF	TGTGCCAGCAGTGGTATAGGAGATGACCTCGTCTATGGCTACACCTTC	.	TRBJ1-2	TRBV5-5	.
CSASGTERTGNTIYF	TGCAGTGCTAGTGGGACAGAGAGAACTGGAAACACCATATATTTT	TRBD1	TRBJ1-3	TRBV20-1	.
CASSIMSSGNTIYF	TGTGCCAGCAGTATAATGAGCTCTGGAAACACCATATATTTT	.	TRBJ1-3	TRBV6-5	.
CASSRENYGYTF	TGTGCCAGCAGTCGGGAAAACTATGGCTACACCTTC	.	TRBJ1-2	TRBV7-9	.
CASTNQPGTEAFF	TGTGCCAGCACCAACCAGCCGGGAACTGAAGCTTTCTTT	.	TRBJ1-1	TRBV7-9	.
CASSSTGFENEQFF	TGTGCCAGCAGCTCAACAGGGTTTGAAAATGAGCAGTTCTTC	.	TRBJ2-1	TRBV2	.
CASSYSTAAIQNTIYF	TGTGCCAGCAGTTACTCGACGGCCGCCATCCAAAACACCATATATTTT	.	TRBJ1-3	TRBV6-5	.
CATSRGQVNTEAFF	TGTGCCACCAGCAGAGGACAGGTGAACACTGAAGCTTTCTTT	.	TRBJ1-1	TRBV15	.
CASSVGFGSNQPQHF	TGTGCCAGCAGCGTCGGGTTTGGGAGCAATCAGCCCCAGCATTTT	.	TRBJ1-5	TRBV7-8	.
CASSPGSGGRNNQPQHF	TGTGCCAGCAGCCCCGGGTCTGGGGGGCGGAATAATCAGCCCCAGCATTTT	.	TRBJ1-5	TRBV7-9	.
CASTTGLAGNKGQFF	TGCGCCAGCACCACGGGACTGGCAGGGAACAAAGGGCAGTTCTTC	.	TRBJ2-1	TRBV10-1	.
CSARAPNEQFF	TGCAGTGCTAGAGCCCCAAATGAGCAGTTCTTC	.	TRBJ2-1	TRBV20-1	once
CAWHRTGELFF	TGTGCCTGGCACAGGACCGGGGAGCTGTTTTTT	.	TRBJ2-2	TRBV30	once
CASSDRAEGAFF	TGTGCCAGCAGCGACCGGGCCGAGGGAGCTTTCTTT	.	TRBJ1-1	TRBV9	.
CASSLGTGGQETQYF	TGCGCCAGCAGCTTAGGGACAGGGGGGCAAGAGACCCAGTACTTC	TRBD1	TRBJ2-5	TRBV5-1	.
CASRTYPRGHTEAFF	TGTGCCAGCAGAACTTACCCAAGGGGGCATACTGAAGCTTTCTTT	TRBD1	TRBJ1-1	TRBV5-6	.
CASSIMSDNQPQHF	TGTGCCAGTAGTATCATGAGCGACAATCAGCCCCAGCATTTT	.	TRBJ1-5	TRBV19	.
CASSTGLPLGTEAFF	TGTGCCAGCAGTACGGGCCTGCCTCTCGGGACTGAAGCTTTCTTT	.	TRBJ1-1	TRBV6-5	.
CASSPIAGTGPTNEKLFF	TGTGCCAGCAGCCCGATAGCCGGGACAGGGCCAACTAATGAAAAACTGTTTTTT	TRBD1	TRBJ1-4	TRBV7-9	.
CASGSPPFTGTINEQFF	TGTGCTAGTGGTTCCCCTCCCTTCACCGGAACCATCAATGAGCAGTTCTTC	.	TRBJ2-1	TRBV12-5	once
CASSRSGANVLTF	TGTGCCAGCAGTCGTTCTGGGGCCAACGTCCTGACTTTC	.	TRBJ2-6	TRBV12-3/TRBV12-4	.
CASSFSSNQPQHF	TGTGCCAGCAGCTTTAGCAGCAATCAGCCCCAGCATTTT	.	TRBJ1-5	TRBV5-5	.
CAWVDSLSEKLFF	TGTGCCTGGGTGGACAGTTTAAGTGAAAAACTGTTTTTT	.	TRBJ1-4	TRBV30	.
CASRGRTGKNTGELFF	TGTGCCAGCAGGGGGAGGACAGGGAAAAACACCGGGGAGCTGTTTTTT	TRBD1	TRBJ2-2	TRBV2	few
CASSLAGIYNEQFF	TGTGCCAGCAGCTTAGCGGGAATCTACAATGAGCAGTTCTTC	.	TRBJ2-1	TRBV7-2	.
CASSPGTSGYEQYF	TGTGCCAGCTCACCCGGGACTAGCGGTTACGAGCAGTACTTC	TRBD2	TRBJ2-7	TRBV18	.
CSVEKQGPGELFF	TGCAGCGTTGAGAAACAGGGGCCCGGGGAGCTGTTTTTT	TRBD1	TRBJ2-2	TRBV29-1	few
CAWSAGYGYTF	TGTGCCTGGTCTGCGGGCTATGGCTACACCTTC	.	TRBJ1-2	TRBV30	.
CASSWSGGVGGEAFF	TGTGCCAGCAGCTGGTCCGGAGGGGTGGGAGGTGAAGCTTTCTTT	.	TRBJ1-1	TRBV6-2/TRBV6-3	.
CASSQERVAYF	TGTGCCAGCAGCCAAGAGAGGGTGGCGTACTTC	.	TRBJ2-7	TRBV3-1/TRBV3-2	.
CASSLTQETQYF	TGTGCCAGCAGCTTAACCCAAGAGACCCAGTACTTC	.	TRBJ2-5	TRBV5-4	.
CAISEAEVSGNTIYF	TGTGCCATCAGTGAAGCCGAAGTCTCTGGAAACACCATATATTTT	.	TRBJ1-3	TRBV10-3	.
CASSLSSGYEQYF	TGTGCCAGCAGCTTAAGTAGCGGTTACGAGCAGTACTTC	.	TRBJ2-7	TRBV7-2	.
CASTGDGAQPQHF	TGTGCCAGCACGGGGGATGGGGCCCAGCCCCAGCATTTT	.	TRBJ1-5	TRBV6-5	.